This TCR beta chain came from a study of blood T cell repertoires in COVID-19. Many counts were recorded for this clone. J lost 5 bases, V lost 5 bases, and 11 bases had no gene match. The CDR3 has 15 amino acids. The germline V gene encodes CDR1 SEHNR and CDR2 FQNEAQ (reference sequence). In the study's own analysis: By means of reference gene primer amplification, nucleated cell counts were estimated. Generated by immunoSEQ multiplex PCR, the TCRdb table keeps only in-frame clones and is missing some. Clonal size and the V and J genes are those of that table, whereas D and trimming came from the DNA. The repertoire consists of approximately 270,000 clones, with around 86% occurring once and the leading ten covering approximately 9.7%.

The sample consisted of peripheral blood. The receptor's source is a man aged 35 to 55 with active or convalescent COVID-19. V is TRBV7-9 and J is TRBJ1-2, with 7 bases identical to TRBD1. CDR3 nucleotide sequence: TGTGCCAGCAGCCCGGGGCCAGGGGGTTTATATGGCTACACCTTC. Translating gives CASSPGPGGLYGYTF.